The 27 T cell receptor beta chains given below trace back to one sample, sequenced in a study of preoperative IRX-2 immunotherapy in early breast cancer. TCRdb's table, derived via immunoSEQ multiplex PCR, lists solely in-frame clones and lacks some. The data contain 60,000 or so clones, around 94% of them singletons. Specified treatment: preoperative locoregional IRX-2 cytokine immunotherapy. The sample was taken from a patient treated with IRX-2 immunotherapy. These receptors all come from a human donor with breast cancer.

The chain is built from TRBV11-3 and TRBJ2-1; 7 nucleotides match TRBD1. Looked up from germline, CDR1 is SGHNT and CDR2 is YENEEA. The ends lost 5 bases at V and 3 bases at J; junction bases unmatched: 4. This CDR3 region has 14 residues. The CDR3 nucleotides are TGTGCCAGCAGCCCGCAGGGGGACTACAATGAGCAGTTCTTC. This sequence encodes CASSPQGDYNEQFF.

The CDR3 reads CATSRGATSYEQYF. CDR3 DNA: TGTGCCACCAGCAGAGGGGCAACCTCCTACGAGCAGTACTTC. The chain employs TRBV15 and TRBJ2-7, with no clear D. The length of the CDR3 is 14 residues. With 1 base removed from V and 0 bases from J, the gap between germline ends came to 7 bases. The germline V gene has CDR1 LNHNV and CDR2 YYDKDF (reference sequence).

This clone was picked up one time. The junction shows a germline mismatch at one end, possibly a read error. CDR3 protein: CATRNAQGYRIF. The CDR3 DNA reads TGTGCCACCAGGAATGCCCAGGGGTATCGGATCTTC. The chain combines TRBV15 with TRBJ2-1; D may be TRBD1 (6 bases). This CDR3 region has 12 residues. Germline V gives CDR1 LNHNV, CDR2 YYDKDF (reference sequence).

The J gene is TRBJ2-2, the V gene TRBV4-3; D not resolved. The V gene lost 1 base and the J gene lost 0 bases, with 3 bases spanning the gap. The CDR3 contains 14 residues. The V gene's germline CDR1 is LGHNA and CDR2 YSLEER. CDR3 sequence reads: CASSQGPNTGELFF. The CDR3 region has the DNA TGCGCCAGCAGCCAAGGCCCGAACACCGGGGAGCTGTTTTTT.

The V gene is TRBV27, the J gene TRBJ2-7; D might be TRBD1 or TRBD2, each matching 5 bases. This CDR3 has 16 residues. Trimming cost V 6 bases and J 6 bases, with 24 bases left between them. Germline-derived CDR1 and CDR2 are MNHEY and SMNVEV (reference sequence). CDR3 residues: CASSYIARQKRSEQYF. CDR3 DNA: TGTGCCAGCAGCTACATAGCGAGACAGAAGCGGAGCGAGCAGTACTTC.

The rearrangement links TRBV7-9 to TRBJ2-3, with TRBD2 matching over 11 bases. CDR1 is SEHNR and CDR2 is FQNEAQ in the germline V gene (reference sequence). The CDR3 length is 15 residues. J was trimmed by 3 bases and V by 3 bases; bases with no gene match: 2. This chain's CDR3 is CASSFLAGGTDTQYF. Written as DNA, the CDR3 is TGTGCCAGCAGCTTCCTAGCGGGAGGAACAGATACGCAGTATTTT.

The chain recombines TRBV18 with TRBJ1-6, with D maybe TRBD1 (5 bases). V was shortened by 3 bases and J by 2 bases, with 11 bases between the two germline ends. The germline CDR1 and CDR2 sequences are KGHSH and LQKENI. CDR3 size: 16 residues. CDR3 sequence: CASSPSTGPYNSPLHF. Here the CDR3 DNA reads TGTGCCAGCTCACCCTCCACAGGACCCTATAATTCACCCCTCCACTTT.

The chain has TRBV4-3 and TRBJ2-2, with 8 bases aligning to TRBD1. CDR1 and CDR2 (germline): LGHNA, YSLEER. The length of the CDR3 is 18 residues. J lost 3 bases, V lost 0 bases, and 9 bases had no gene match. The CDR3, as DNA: TGCGCCAGCAGCCAAGAGGGATCACAGGGGGGTTACACCGGGGAGCTGTTTTTT. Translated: CASSQEGSQGGYTGELFF.

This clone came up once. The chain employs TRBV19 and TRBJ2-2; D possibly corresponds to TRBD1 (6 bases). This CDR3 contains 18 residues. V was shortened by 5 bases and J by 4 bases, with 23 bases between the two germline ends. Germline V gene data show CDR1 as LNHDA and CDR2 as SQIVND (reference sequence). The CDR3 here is CASSLAGAHSASTGELFF. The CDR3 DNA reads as TGTGCCAGTAGTTTAGCAGGGGCCCACTCCGCCTCCACCGGGGAGCTGTTTTTT.

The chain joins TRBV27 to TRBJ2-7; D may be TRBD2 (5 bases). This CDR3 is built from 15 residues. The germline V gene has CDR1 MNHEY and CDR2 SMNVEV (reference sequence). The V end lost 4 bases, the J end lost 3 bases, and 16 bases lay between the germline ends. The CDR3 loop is CASSSKGALVYEQYF. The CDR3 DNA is TGTGCCAGCAGTTCCAAGGGAGCCCTGGTCTACGAGCAGTACTTC.

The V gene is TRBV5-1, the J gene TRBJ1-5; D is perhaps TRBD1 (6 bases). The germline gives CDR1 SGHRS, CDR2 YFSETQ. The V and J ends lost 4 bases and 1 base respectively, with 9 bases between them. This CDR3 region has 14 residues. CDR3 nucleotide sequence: TGCGCCAGCAGCGTCACAGGGAGCAATCAGCCCCAGCATTTT. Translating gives CASSVTGSNQPQHF.

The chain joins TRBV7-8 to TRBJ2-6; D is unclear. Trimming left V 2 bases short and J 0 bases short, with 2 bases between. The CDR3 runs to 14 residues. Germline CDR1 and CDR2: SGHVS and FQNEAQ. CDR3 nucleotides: TGTGCCAGCAGCTTAAACTCTGGGGCCAACGTCCTGACTTTC. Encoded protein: CASSLNSGANVLTF.

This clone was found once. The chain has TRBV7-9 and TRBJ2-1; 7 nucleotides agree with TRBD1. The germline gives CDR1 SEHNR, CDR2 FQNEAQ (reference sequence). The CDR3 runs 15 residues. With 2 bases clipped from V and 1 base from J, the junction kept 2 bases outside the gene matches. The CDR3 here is CASSLQQGSYNEQFF. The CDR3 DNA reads TGTGCCAGCAGCTTACAACAGGGGTCCTACAATGAGCAGTTCTTC.

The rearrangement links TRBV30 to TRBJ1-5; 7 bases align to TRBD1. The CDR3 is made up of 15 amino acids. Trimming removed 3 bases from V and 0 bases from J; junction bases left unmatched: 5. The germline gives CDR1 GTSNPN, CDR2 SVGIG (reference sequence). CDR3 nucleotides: TGTGCCTGGAGCCAAGGGACAGTTAGCAATCAGCCCCAGCATTTT. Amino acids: CAWSQGTVSNQPQHF.

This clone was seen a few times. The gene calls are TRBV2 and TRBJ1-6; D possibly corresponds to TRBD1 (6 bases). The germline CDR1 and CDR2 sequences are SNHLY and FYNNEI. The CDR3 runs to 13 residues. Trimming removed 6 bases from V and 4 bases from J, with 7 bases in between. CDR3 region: CASRDSYNSPLHF. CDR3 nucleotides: TGTGCCAGCAGGGACAGTTATAATTCACCCCTCCACTTT. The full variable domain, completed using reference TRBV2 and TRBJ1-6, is EPEVTQTPSHQVTQMGQEVILRCVPISNHLYFYWYRQILGQKVEFLVSFYNNEISEKSEIFDDQFSVERPDGSNFTLKIRSTKLEDSAMYFCASRDSYNSPLHFGNGTRLTVT.

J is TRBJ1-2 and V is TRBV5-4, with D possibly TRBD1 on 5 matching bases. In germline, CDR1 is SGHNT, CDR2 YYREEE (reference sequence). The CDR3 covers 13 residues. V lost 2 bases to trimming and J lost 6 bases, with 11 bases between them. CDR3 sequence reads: CASSFATGDGYTF. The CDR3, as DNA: TGTGCCAGCAGCTTTGCAACGGGGGATGGCTACACCTTC.

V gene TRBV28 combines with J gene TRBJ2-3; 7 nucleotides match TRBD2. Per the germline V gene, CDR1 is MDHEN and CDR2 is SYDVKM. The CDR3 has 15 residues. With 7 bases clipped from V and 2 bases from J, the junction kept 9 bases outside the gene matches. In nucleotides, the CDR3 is TGTGCCAGCAATGGGAGGGTCGGGAACACAGATACGCAGTATTTT. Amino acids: CASNGRVGNTDTQYF.

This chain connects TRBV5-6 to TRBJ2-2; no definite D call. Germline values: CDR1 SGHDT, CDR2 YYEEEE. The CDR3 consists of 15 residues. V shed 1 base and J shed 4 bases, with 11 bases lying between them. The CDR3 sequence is CASSLFGVGTGELFF. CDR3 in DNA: TGTGCCAGCAGCTTGTTTGGCGTGGGCACCGGGGAGCTGTTTTTT.

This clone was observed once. CDR3 protein: CASSPQSDTQYF. The CDR3 nucleotides read TGTGCCAGCAGCCCTCAATCAGATACGCAGTATTTT. The V gene is TRBV6-5, the J gene TRBJ2-3; no reliable D call. CDR3 length equals 12 residues. V gave up 6 bases and J gave up 4 bases, with 8 bases separating them. CDR1 is MNHEY and CDR2 is SVGAGI in the germline V gene.

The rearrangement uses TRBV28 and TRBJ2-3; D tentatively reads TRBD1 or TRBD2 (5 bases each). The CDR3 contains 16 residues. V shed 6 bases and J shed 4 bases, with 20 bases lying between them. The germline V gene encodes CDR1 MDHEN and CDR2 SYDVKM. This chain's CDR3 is CASRHQLDPGPDTQYF. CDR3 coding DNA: TGTGCCAGCAGACATCAACTAGATCCGGGGCCAGATACGCAGTATTTT.

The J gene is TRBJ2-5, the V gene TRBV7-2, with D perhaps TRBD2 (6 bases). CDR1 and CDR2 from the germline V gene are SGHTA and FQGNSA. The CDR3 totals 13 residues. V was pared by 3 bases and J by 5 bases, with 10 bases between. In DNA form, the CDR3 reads TGTGCCAGCAGCTTTGTCGGAGGGGAGACCCAGTACTTC. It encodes CASSFVGGETQYF.

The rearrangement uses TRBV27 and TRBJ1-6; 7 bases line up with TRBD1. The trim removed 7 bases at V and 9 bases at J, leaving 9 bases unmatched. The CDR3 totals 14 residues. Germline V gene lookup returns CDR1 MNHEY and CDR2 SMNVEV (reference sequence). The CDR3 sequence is CASNRQGEGSPLHF. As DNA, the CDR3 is TGTGCCAGCAACCGACAGGGCGAAGGTTCACCCCTCCACTTT.

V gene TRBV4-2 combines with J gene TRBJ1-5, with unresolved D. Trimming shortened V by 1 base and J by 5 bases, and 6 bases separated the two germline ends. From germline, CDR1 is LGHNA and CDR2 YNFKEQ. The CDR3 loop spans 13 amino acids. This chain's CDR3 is CASSQGRDQPQHF. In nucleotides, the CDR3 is TGTGCCAGCAGCCAAGGGAGGGATCAGCCCCAGCATTTT.

DNA of the CDR3: TGTGCCAGCAGCATAGGGACGGCTAGCACAGATACGCAGTATTTT. It translates to CASSIGTASTDTQYF. J is TRBJ2-3 and V is TRBV5-8; perhaps D is TRBD1 or TRBD2 (5 bases each). The CDR3 sequence is 15 residues long. CDR1 and CDR2 from the germline V gene are SGHTS and YDEGEE. V was cut by 4 bases and J by 0 bases, with 12 bases left in between.

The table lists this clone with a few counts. Here the CDR3 reads CASSQIKVQGDQPQHF. The CDR3 DNA sequence: TGTGCCAGCAGCCAAATCAAAGTACAGGGGGATCAGCCCCAGCATTTT. V gene TRBV5-6 combines with J gene TRBJ1-5; 8 bases match TRBD1. The germline gives CDR1 SGHDT, CDR2 YYEEEE. Unmatched junction bases numbered 11, after V lost 4 bases and J lost 5 bases. The CDR3 consists of 16 residues.

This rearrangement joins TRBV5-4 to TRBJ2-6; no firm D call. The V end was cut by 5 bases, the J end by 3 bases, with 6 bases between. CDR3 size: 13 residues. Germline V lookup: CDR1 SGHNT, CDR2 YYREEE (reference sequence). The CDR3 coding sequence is TGTGCCAGCAGTTTGATTGGGGCCAACGTCCTGACTTTC. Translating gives CASSLIGANVLTF.

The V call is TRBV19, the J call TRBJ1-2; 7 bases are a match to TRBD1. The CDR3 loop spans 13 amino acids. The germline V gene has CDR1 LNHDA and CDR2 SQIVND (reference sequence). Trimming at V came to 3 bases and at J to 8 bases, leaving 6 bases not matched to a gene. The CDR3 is CASSMTGPSGYTF. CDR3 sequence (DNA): TGTGCCAGTAGTATGACAGGGCCCTCCGGCTACACCTTC. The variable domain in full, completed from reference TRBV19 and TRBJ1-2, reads DGGITQSPKYLFRKEGQNVTLSCEQNLNHDAMYWYRQDPGQGLRLIYYSQIVNDFQKGDIAEGYSVSREKKESFPLTVTSAQKNPTAFYLCASSMTGPSGYTFGSGTRLTVV.